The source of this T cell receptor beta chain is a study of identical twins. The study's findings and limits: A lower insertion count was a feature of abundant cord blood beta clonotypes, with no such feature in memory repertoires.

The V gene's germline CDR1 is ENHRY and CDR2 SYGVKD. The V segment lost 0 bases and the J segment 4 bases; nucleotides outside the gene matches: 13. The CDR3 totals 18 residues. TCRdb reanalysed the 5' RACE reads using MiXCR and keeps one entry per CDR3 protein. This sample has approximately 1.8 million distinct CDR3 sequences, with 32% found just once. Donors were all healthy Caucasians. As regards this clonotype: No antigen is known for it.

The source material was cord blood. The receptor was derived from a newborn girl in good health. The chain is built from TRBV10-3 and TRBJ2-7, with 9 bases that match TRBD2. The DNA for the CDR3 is TGTGCCATCAGTGAGTCTGGCGGACTAGCGCGGAGGTCGTACGAGCAGTACTTC. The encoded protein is CAISESGGLARRSYEQYF.